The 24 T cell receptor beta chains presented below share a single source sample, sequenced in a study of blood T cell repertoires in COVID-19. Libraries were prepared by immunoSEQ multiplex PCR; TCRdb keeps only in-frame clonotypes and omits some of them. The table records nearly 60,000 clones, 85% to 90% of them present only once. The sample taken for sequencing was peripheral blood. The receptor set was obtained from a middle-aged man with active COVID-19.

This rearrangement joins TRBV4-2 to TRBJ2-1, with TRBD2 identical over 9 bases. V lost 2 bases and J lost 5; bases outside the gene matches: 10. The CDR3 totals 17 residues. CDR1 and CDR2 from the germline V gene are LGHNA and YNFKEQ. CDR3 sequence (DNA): TGTGCCAGCAGCCAACCTCGATGGCCTAGCGGGGACAATGAGCAGTTCTTC. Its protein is CASSQPRWPSGDNEQFF.

The CDR3 DNA reads TGTGCCAGCAGTCCCCGACTAGCGGGAGACGAGCAGTACTTC. Protein: CASSPRLAGDEQYF. The chain combines TRBV28 with TRBJ2-7; TRBD2 matches at 12 bases. The germline CDR1 and CDR2 sequences are MDHEN and SYDVKM. Unmatched junction bases numbered 4, after V lost 5 bases and J lost 5 bases. The CDR3 loop spans 14 amino acids.

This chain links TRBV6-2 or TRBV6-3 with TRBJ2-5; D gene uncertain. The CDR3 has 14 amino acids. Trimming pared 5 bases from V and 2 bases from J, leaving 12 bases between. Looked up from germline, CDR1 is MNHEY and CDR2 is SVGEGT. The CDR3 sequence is CASSPSRLQETQYF. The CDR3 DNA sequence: TGTGCCAGCAGTCCATCTAGGCTGCAAGAGACCCAGTACTTC.

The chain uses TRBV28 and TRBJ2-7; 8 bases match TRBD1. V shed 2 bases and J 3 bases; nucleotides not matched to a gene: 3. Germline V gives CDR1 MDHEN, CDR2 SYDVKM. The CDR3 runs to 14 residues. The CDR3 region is CASSLRQGSYEQYF. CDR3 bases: TGTGCCAGCAGTTTAAGACAGGGGAGCTACGAGCAGTACTTC. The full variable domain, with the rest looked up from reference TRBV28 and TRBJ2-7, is DVKVTQSSRYLVKRTGEKVFLECVQDMDHENMFWYRQDPGLGLRLIYFSYDVKMKEKGDIPEGYSVSREKKERFSLILESASTNQTSMYLCASSLRQGSYEQYFGPGTRLTVT.

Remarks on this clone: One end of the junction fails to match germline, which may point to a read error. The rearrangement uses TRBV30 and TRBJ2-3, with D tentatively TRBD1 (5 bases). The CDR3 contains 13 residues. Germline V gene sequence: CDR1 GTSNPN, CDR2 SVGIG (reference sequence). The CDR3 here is CARSKGREDTQYF. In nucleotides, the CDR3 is TGTGCCCGGAGCAAGGGGCGCGAAGATACGCAGTATTTT.

As DNA, the CDR3 is TGTGCCAGCAGCTGGGACAGGGATGAGCAGTTCTTC. Its protein product is CASSWDRDEQFF. The chain uses TRBV5-6 and TRBJ2-1; TRBD1 matches 9 bases. The CDR3 consists of 12 residues. Germline V lookup: CDR1 SGHDT, CDR2 YYEEEE. The ends lost 3 bases at V and 8 bases at J; junction bases unmatched: 0.

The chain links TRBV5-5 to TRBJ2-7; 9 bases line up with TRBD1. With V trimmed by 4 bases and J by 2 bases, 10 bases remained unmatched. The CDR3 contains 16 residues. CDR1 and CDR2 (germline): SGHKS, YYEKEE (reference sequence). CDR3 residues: CASSVQGAPYPYEQYF. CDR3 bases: TGTGCCAGCAGCGTACAGGGGGCGCCGTACCCCTACGAGCAGTACTTC.

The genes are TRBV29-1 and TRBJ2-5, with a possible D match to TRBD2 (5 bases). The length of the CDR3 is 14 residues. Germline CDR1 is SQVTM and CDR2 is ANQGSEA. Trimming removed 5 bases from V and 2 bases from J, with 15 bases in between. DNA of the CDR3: TGCAGCGTTATTGGGCTAGCAGTGCAAGAGACCCAGTACTTC. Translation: CSVIGLAVQETQYF.

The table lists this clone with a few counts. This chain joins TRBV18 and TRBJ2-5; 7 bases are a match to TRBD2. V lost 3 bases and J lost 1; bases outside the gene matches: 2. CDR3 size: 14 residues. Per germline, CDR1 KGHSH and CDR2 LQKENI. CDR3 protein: CASSPQRGQETQYF. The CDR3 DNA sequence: TGTGCCAGCTCACCGCAGCGGGGCCAAGAGACCCAGTACTTC.

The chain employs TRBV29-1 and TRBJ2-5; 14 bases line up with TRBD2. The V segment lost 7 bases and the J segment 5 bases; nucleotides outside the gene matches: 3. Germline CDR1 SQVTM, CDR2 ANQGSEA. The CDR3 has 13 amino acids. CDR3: CSAGLAGVETQYF. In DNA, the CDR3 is TGCAGCGCGGGACTAGCGGGAGTGGAGACCCAGTACTTC. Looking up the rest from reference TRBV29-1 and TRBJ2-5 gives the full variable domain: SAVISQKPSRDICQRGTSLTIQCQVDSQVTMMFWYRQQPGQSLTLIATANQGSEATYESGFVIDKFPISRPNLTFSTLTVSNMSPEDSSIYLCSAGLAGVETQYFGPGTRLLVL.

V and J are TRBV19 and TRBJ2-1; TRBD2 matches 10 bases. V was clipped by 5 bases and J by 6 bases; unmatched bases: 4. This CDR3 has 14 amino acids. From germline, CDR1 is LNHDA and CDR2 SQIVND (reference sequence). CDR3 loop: CASSWASGSNEQFF. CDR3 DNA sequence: TGTGCCAGTAGTTGGGCTAGCGGGAGCAATGAGCAGTTCTTC. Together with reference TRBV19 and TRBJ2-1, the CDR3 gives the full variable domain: DGGITQSPKYLFRKEGQNVTLSCEQNLNHDAMYWYRQDPGQGLRLIYYSQIVNDFQKGDIAEGYSVSREKKESFPLTVTSAQKNPTAFYLCASSWASGSNEQFFGPGTRLTVL.

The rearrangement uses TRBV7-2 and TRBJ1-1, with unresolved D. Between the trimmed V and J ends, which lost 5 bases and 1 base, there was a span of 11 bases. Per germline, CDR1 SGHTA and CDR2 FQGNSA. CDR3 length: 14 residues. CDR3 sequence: CASSPPGRNTEAFF. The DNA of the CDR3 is TGTGCCAGCAGCCCGCCGGGTCGGAACACTGAAGCTTTCTTT.

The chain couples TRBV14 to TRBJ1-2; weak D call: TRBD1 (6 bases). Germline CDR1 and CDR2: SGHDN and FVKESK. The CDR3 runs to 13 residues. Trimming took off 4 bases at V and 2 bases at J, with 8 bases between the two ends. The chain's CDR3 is CASSPGTNYGYTF. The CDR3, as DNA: TGTGCCAGCAGCCCCGGGACAAACTATGGCTACACCTTC.

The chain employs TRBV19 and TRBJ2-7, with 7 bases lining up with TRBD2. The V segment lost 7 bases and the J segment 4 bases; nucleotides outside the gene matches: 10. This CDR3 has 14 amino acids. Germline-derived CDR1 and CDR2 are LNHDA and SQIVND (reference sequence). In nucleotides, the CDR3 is TGTGCCAGTAAGCGGGATCCTAGGGGATACGAGCAGTACTTC. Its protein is CASKRDPRGYEQYF.

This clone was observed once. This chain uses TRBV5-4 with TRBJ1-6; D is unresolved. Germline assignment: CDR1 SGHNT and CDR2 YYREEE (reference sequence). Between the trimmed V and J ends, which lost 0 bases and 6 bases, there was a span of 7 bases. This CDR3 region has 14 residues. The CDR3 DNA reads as TGTGCCAGCAGCTTGGGAGGAAGTAATTCACCCCTCCACTTT. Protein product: CASSLGGSNSPLHF.

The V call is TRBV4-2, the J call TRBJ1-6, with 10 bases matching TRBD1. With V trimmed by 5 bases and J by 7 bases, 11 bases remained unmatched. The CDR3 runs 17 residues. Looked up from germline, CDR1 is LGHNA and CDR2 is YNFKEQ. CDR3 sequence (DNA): TGTGCCAGCAGCAACTGGGACAGGGGAAAGGAGAATTCACCCCTCCACTTT. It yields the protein CASSNWDRGKENSPLHF.

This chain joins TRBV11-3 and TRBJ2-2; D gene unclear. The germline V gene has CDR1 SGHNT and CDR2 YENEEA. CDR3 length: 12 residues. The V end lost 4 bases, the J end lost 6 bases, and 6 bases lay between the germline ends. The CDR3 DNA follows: TGTGCCAGCAGCTCGGAGTCCGGGGAGCTGTTTTTT. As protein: CASSSESGELFF. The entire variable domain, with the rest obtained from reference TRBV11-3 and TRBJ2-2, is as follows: EAGVVQSPRYKIIEKKQPVAFWCNPISGHNTLYWYLQNLGQGPELLIRYENEEAVDDSQLPKDRFSAERLKGVDSTLKIQPAELGDSAVYLCASSSESGELFFGEGSRLTVL.

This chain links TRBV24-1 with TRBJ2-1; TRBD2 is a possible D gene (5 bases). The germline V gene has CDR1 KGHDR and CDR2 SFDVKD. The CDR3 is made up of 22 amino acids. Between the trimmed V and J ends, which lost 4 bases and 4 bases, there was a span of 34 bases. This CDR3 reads CATSEGCPAGICPILVYNEQFF. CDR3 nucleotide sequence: TGTGCCACCAGTGAGGGATGTCCGGCGGGTATCTGCCCCATCTTAGTATACAATGAGCAGTTCTTC.

The CDR3 DNA reads as TGTGCCAGCAGTTCGACAGGGGTAGCAAATCAGCCCCAGCATTTT. As protein: CASSSTGVANQPQHF. V and J are TRBV11-2 and TRBJ1-5; TRBD1 matches at 8 bases. This CDR3 has 15 amino acids. Germline loops: CDR1 SGHAT, CDR2 FQNNGV. Trimming removed 6 bases from V and 4 bases from J; junction bases left unmatched: 8. The variable domain in full, completed from reference TRBV11-2 and TRBJ1-5, reads EAGVAQSPRYKIIEKRQSVAFWCNPISGHATLYWYQQILGQGPKLLIQFQNNGVVDDSQLPKDRFSAERLKGVDSTLKIQPAKLEDSAVYLCASSSTGVANQPQHFGDGTRLSIL.

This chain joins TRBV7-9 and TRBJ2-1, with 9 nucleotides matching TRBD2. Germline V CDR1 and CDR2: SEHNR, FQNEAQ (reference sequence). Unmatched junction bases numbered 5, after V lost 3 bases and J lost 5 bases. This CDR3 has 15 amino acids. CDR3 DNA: TGTGCCAGCAGCTTTAGCGGGAGTGGAGACAATGAGCAGTTCTTC. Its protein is CASSFSGSGDNEQFF.

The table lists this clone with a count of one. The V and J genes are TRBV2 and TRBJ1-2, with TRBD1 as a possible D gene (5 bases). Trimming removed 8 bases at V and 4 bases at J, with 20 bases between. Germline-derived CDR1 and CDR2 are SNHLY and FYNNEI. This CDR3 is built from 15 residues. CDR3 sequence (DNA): TGTGCCAGCCGGGCGGCTCAGGGATTTAGCTATGGCTACACCTTC. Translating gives CASRAAQGFSYGYTF. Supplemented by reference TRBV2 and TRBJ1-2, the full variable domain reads EPEVTQTPSHQVTQMGQEVILRCVPISNHLYFYWYRQILGQKVEFLVSFYNNEISEKSEIFDDQFSVERPDGSNFTLKIRSTKLEDSAMYFCASRAAQGFSYGYTFGSGTRLTVV.

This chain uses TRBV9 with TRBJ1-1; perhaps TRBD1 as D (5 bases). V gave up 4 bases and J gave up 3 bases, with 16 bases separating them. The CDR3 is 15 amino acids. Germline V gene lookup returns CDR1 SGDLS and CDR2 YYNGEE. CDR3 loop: CASSPQRGGDTEAFF. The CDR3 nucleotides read TGTGCCAGCAGCCCCCAGCGGGGGGGGGACACTGAAGCTTTCTTT.

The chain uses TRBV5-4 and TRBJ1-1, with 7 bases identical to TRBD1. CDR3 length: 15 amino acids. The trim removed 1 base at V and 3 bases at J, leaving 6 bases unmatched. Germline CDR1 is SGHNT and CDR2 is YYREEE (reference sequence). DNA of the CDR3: TGTGCCAGCAGCTTGAAAAGGGGGCTAGACACTGAAGCTTTCTTT. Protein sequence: CASSLKRGLDTEAFF.

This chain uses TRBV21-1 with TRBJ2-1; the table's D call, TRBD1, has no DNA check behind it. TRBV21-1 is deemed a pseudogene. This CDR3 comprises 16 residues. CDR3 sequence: CASSETAFPSYNEQFF. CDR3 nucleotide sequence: TGTGCCAGCAGCGAGACAGCGTTCCCCTCCTACAATGAGCAGTTCTTC.